This TCR beta chain was sequenced in a study of blood T cell repertoires in COVID-19. Authors' methods: The authors estimated nucleated cell counts from reference gene primer amplification. Clones were sequenced by immunoSEQ multiplex PCR, and TCRdb holds only the in-frame ones, with some missing. Clone size and the V and J calls come from that table; the DNA yielded D and trimming. Seen here are about 97,000 clones, more than 80% observed once, and the top ten hold 4% to 5.5%. Sequencing was carried out using peripheral blood. The sequence derives from a human donor in a cohort sampled during active COVID-19.

The CDR3 bases are TGTGCCAGCAGCTTAGAAGGGACAGGAGTCTACACCTTC. It is translated as CASSLEGTGVYTF. The V and J genes are TRBV7-2 and TRBJ1-2, with 8 bases matching TRBD1. CDR3 length: 13 amino acids. V lost 1 base to trimming and J lost 10 bases; unmatched junction nucleotides: 5. The germline CDR1 and CDR2 sequences are SGHTA and FQGNSA.